This T cell receptor (beta chain) was captured by sequencing in a study of T cells in Graves' hyperthyroidism and ophthalmopathy. Study conclusions and caveats: Blood shared most expanded thyroid clonotypes above 0.001. A model of 13 V-J features distinguished ophthalmopathy from stable hyperthyroidism.

Amplification of TCR beta CDR3 regions used RNA as the template. A set of HTBI primers served as the primers for a first-round RT-PCR of the TCR CDR3. One entry per CDR3 protein results from TCRdb running MiXCR on the multiplex PCR reads. The sample carries almost 250,000 distinct CDR3 sequences, almost 25% recorded once. For ophthalmopathy patients, the Clinical Activity Score was at least 3 and the NOSPECS grade at least 4; duration was under 3 months. Cells are PBMCs isolated from more than 8.5 ml of fresh blood. This clonotype was seen at least ten times. Its specificity is unknown. CDR1 and CDR2 (germline): DFQATT, SNEGSKA (reference sequence). Trimming pared 4 bases from V and 4 bases from J, leaving 13 bases between. The CDR3 length is 13 residues.

The V and J genes are TRBV20-1 and TRBJ1-1; the D gene is possibly TRBD1 (6 bases). Sequenced: blood. This receptor was identified in a woman aged 40 to 55 with Graves' ophthalmopathy. The CDR3 loop is CSATIGGVTEAFF. CDR3 coding DNA: TGCAGTGCTACCATAGGGGGGGTCACTGAAGCTTTCTTT.